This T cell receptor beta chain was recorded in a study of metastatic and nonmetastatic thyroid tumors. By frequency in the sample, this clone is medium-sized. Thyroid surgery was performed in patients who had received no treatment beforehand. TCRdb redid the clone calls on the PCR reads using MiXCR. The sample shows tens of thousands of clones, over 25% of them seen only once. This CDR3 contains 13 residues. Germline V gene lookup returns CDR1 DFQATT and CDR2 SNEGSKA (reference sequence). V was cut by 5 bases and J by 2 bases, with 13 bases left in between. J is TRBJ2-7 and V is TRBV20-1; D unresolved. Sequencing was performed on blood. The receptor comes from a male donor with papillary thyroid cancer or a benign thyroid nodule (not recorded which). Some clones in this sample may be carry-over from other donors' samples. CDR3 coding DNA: TGCAGTGCTTATTCGTTCCAGACCTACGAGCAGTACTTC. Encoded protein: CSAYSFQTYEQYF.